These T cell receptor beta chains were read from a single sample in a study of identical twins. MiXCR, applied by TCRdb to the 5' RACE reads, yields one record per CDR3 protein. The sample has about 190,000 distinct CDR3 sequences, approximately 15% seen once. Separately, the same data were catalogued under a study of T cells expressing NK-cell markers.

Specimen: CD8+ T cells sorted from blood. The receptors originated from a woman under 30 in good health. Both conserved end residues are part of each CDR3. The D gene is left open where the match is weak. Clone size appears in some rows only: once, few, many, or a class for an expanded clone.

clone size: once; J gene: TRBJ1-1; V gene: TRBV12-3/TRBV12-4; D gene: -; CDR3 DNA: TGTGCCAGCAACCCCACCCCCTCCGGTGAAGCTTTCTTT; CDR3 protein: CASNPTPSGEAFF
clone size: -; J gene: TRBJ2-2; V gene: TRBV20-1; D gene: -; CDR3 DNA: TGCAGTGCTATCGACGGGAACACCGGGGAGCTGTTTTTT; CDR3 protein: CSAIDGNTGELFF
clone size: many; J gene: TRBJ1-2; V gene: TRBV15; D gene: TRBD1; CDR3 DNA: TGTGCCACCAGCAACTGGGGACAGGAAGTTAACTATGGCTACACCTTC; CDR3 protein: CATSNWGQEVNYGYTF
clone size: many; J gene: TRBJ2-5; V gene: TRBV7-9; D gene: -; CDR3 DNA: TGTGCCAGCAGCAAAATCGACAGGCAAGAGACCCAGTACTTC; CDR3 protein: CASSKIDRQETQYF
clone size: -; J gene: TRBJ2-1; V gene: TRBV3-1; D gene: -; CDR3 DNA: TGTGCCAGCAGCCAAGACGGGCAGGGGTACAATGAGCAGTTCTTC; CDR3 protein: CASSQDGQGYNEQFF
clone size: -; J gene: TRBJ2-1; V gene: TRBV9; D gene: TRBD2; CDR3 DNA: TGTGCCAGCAGTGAAAGCGGGGGAGGGGATGAGCAGTTCTTC; CDR3 protein: CASSESGGGDEQFF
clone size: few; J gene: TRBJ2-7; V gene: TRBV6-1; D gene: TRBD1; CDR3 DNA: TGTGCCAGCAGTGAAGCGGTAGGGGACAGGCATACCTACGAGCAGTACTTC; CDR3 protein: CASSEAVGDRHTYEQYF
clone size: -; J gene: TRBJ2-7; V gene: TRBV20-1; D gene: TRBD2; CDR3 DNA: TGCAGTGCTAGGGAGGGACTAGCGGGGCGGGTGGAGCAGTACTTC; CDR3 protein: CSAREGLAGRVEQYF
clone size: many; J gene: TRBJ2-1; V gene: TRBV5-6; D gene: TRBD2; CDR3 DNA: TGTGCCAGCAGCCTCGGACTAGCCTACAATGAGCAGTTCTTC; CDR3 protein: CASSLGLAYNEQFF
clone size: few; J gene: TRBJ2-2; V gene: TRBV29-1; D gene: TRBD2; CDR3 DNA: TGCAGCGCCGCGGGGGGCGCGGGCACCGGGGAGCTGTTTTTT; CDR3 protein: CSAAGGAGTGELFF
clone size: few; J gene: TRBJ2-1; V gene: TRBV7-9; D gene: -; CDR3 DNA: TGTGCCAGCAGCTCTCCTGACCCCTCGGACAACAATGAGCAGTTCTTC; CDR3 protein: CASSSPDPSDNNEQFF
clone size: -; J gene: TRBJ2-7; V gene: TRBV12-3/TRBV12-4; D gene: -; CDR3 DNA: TGTGCCAGCAGTTTACTCATTTCGGGACCGCGCGAGCAGTACTTC; CDR3 protein: CASSLLISGPREQYF
clone size: -; J gene: TRBJ2-5; V gene: TRBV10-3; D gene: -; CDR3 DNA: TGTGCCGCCCAGGCTGGGGGGGAGACCCAGTACTTC; CDR3 protein: CAAQAGGETQYF
clone size: -; J gene: TRBJ2-7; V gene: TRBV9; D gene: TRBD1; CDR3 DNA: TGTGCCAGCAGCCCTGACAGGGGGGGAATCTACGAGCAGTACTTC; CDR3 protein: CASSPDRGGIYEQYF
clone size: few; J gene: TRBJ2-5; V gene: TRBV28; D gene: TRBD1; CDR3 DNA: TGTGCCAGCCAACTAAGGATAGACAGGGTAGGGGAGACCCAGTACTTC; CDR3 protein: CASQLRIDRVGETQYF
clone size: few; J gene: TRBJ2-7; V gene: TRBV9; D gene: -; CDR3 DNA: TGTGCCAGCAGCGTATCCGCGGGGATCGAGCAGTACTTC; CDR3 protein: CASSVSAGIEQYF
clone size: -; J gene: TRBJ2-7; V gene: TRBV6-2/TRBV6-3; D gene: -; CDR3 DNA: TGTGCCAGCAACTCATTCTACGAGCAGTACTTC; CDR3 protein: CASNSFYEQYF
clone size: -; J gene: TRBJ1-1; V gene: TRBV30; D gene: -; CDR3 DNA: TGTGCCTGGAGTCCCGGGAACACTGAAGCTTTCTTT; CDR3 protein: CAWSPGNTEAFF
clone size: few; J gene: TRBJ1-1; V gene: TRBV29-1; D gene: -; CDR3 DNA: TGCAGCGTTGCGGGGGACGCATACCTAACTGAAGCTTTCTTT; CDR3 protein: CSVAGDAYLTEAFF
clone size: -; J gene: TRBJ2-4; V gene: TRBV5-6; D gene: TRBD2; CDR3 DNA: TGTGCCAGCAGCTTTCATAGCGGGGAGGAGTACTTC; CDR3 protein: CASSFHSGEEYF
clone size: few; J gene: TRBJ2-1; V gene: TRBV9; D gene: TRBD2; CDR3 DNA: TGTGCCAGCAGCGATAGCGGGGTGTGGGATGAGCAGTTCTTC; CDR3 protein: CASSDSGVWDEQFF
clone size: -; J gene: TRBJ2-4; V gene: TRBV20-1; D gene: -; CDR3 DNA: TGCAGTGCTTTGGGCTCTCTGGGAGCCAAAAACATTCAGTACTTC; CDR3 protein: CSALGSLGAKNIQYF
clone size: -; J gene: TRBJ1-1; V gene: TRBV19; D gene: -; CDR3 DNA: TGTGCCAGTAGCCATAGGGGCGGCACTGAAGCTTTCTTT; CDR3 protein: CASSHRGGTEAFF
clone size: many; J gene: TRBJ1-2; V gene: TRBV12-3/TRBV12-4; D gene: TRBD1; CDR3 DNA: TGTGCCAGCAGCCCCCAGGGGGTCAACTATGGCTACACCTTC; CDR3 protein: CASSPQGVNYGYTF
clone size: -; J gene: TRBJ2-7; V gene: TRBV10-3; D gene: TRBD1; CDR3 DNA: TGTGCCATCGGGGGGACAGGGGACTACGAGCAGTACTTC; CDR3 protein: CAIGGTGDYEQYF
clone size: few; J gene: TRBJ2-3; V gene: TRBV27; D gene: TRBD2; CDR3 DNA: TGTGCCAGCAGTTTATCCGTGGAGCGGGGGACCACAGATACGCAGTATTTT; CDR3 protein: CASSLSVERGTTDTQYF
clone size: -; J gene: TRBJ1-2; V gene: TRBV12-3/TRBV12-4; D gene: -; CDR3 DNA: TGTGCCAGCAGTGAGTCTAGAGTAACCTATGGCTACACCTTC; CDR3 protein: CASSESRVTYGYTF
clone size: -; J gene: TRBJ2-2; V gene: TRBV11-3; D gene: TRBD2; CDR3 DNA: TGTGCCAGCAGCTTGGGACTAGCGGGGACCGGGGAGCTGTTTTTT; CDR3 protein: CASSLGLAGTGELFF
clone size: -; J gene: TRBJ2-5; V gene: TRBV5-6; D gene: TRBD2; CDR3 DNA: TGTGCCAGCAGCCCGGGACTAGCGGGGAGGGAGACCCAGTACTTC; CDR3 protein: CASSPGLAGRETQYF
clone size: -; J gene: TRBJ2-7; V gene: TRBV20-1; D gene: TRBD1; CDR3 DNA: TGCAGTGCTAGAACAAACCAGGGGGCCTACGAGCAGTACTTC; CDR3 protein: CSARTNQGAYEQYF
clone size: few; J gene: TRBJ2-7; V gene: TRBV27; D gene: -; CDR3 DNA: TGTGCCAGCAGTTCCGGGACGGAGGGGCAGTACTTC; CDR3 protein: CASSSGTEGQYF
clone size: few; J gene: TRBJ2-7; V gene: TRBV12-3/TRBV12-4; D gene: -; CDR3 DNA: TGTGCCGTCTCGTTTAGCTCCTACGAGCAGTACTTC; CDR3 protein: CAVSFSSYEQYF
clone size: few; J gene: TRBJ1-2; V gene: TRBV6-5; D gene: -; CDR3 DNA: TGTGCCAGCAGTCACCAGGCCCTAAATGGCTACACCTTC; CDR3 protein: CASSHQALNGYTF
clone size: -; J gene: TRBJ2-2; V gene: TRBV13; D gene: TRBD2; CDR3 DNA: TGTGCCAGCAGCCGCGGGAGACTAGCGGGAGGCGGTGAGCTGTTTTTT; CDR3 protein: CASSRGRLAGGGELFF
clone size: -; J gene: TRBJ2-7; V gene: TRBV7-2; D gene: TRBD2; CDR3 DNA: TGTGCCAGCAGTACGGGACTAGCGATCTACGAGCAGTACTTC; CDR3 protein: CASSTGLAIYEQYF
clone size: few; J gene: TRBJ2-1; V gene: TRBV3-1; D gene: -; CDR3 DNA: TGTGCCAGCAGCTCCATTGAGGTAGGGGACTACAATGAGCAGTTCTTC; CDR3 protein: CASSSIEVGDYNEQFF
clone size: -; J gene: TRBJ2-2; V gene: TRBV12-3/TRBV12-4; D gene: -; CDR3 DNA: TGTGCCAGCAGAAGATGGACAGACTCGACCGGGGAGCTGTTTTTT; CDR3 protein: CASRRWTDSTGELFF
clone size: few; J gene: TRBJ2-1; V gene: TRBV7-9; D gene: -; CDR3 DNA: TGTGCCAGCAGCTTAGCGGTGGGGTTGACGGGTGAGCAGTTCTTC; CDR3 protein: CASSLAVGLTGEQFF
clone size: many; J gene: TRBJ2-7; V gene: TRBV20-1; D gene: -; CDR3 DNA: TGCAGTGCTAGGCCCGCGGGACGGTTCTCCTACGAGCAGTACTTC; CDR3 protein: CSARPAGRFSYEQYF
clone size: few; J gene: TRBJ2-5; V gene: TRBV25-1; D gene: TRBD1; CDR3 DNA: TGTGCCAGCAGTGAATATGAGGGGGCAGAGCTGAACTTC; CDR3 protein: CASSEYEGAELNF
clone size: -; J gene: TRBJ2-3; V gene: TRBV5-1; D gene: -; CDR3 DNA: TGCGCCAGCAGAGGGGACATCACAGATACGCAGTATTTT; CDR3 protein: CASRGDITDTQYF
clone size: -; J gene: TRBJ2-5; V gene: TRBV3-1; D gene: TRBD2; CDR3 DNA: TGTGCCAGCAGGCTAGCGGGACTGGAGACCCAGTACTTC; CDR3 protein: CASRLAGLETQYF
clone size: few; J gene: TRBJ1-6; V gene: TRBV9; D gene: -; CDR3 DNA: TGTGCCAGCAGCGCCGACGGGCCGGCCTCACCCCTCCACTTT; CDR3 protein: CASSADGPASPLHF
clone size: -; J gene: TRBJ1-4; V gene: TRBV6-1; D gene: -; CDR3 DNA: TGTGCCAGCAGTACGGACAGTGCAACTAATGAAAAACTGTTTTTT; CDR3 protein: CASSTDSATNEKLFF
clone size: -; J gene: TRBJ2-2; V gene: TRBV15; D gene: -; CDR3 DNA: TGTGCCACCAGCACACAGACGCTGAACACCGGGGAGCTGTTTTTT; CDR3 protein: CATSTQTLNTGELFF
clone size: -; J gene: TRBJ1-6; V gene: TRBV7-8; D gene: TRBD1; CDR3 DNA: TGTGCCAGCAGCTCCTGGGACAGGGGGCTCTCACCCCTCCACTTT; CDR3 protein: CASSSWDRGLSPLHF
clone size: -; J gene: TRBJ2-3; V gene: TRBV13; D gene: TRBD1; CDR3 DNA: TGTGCCAGCAGCTCGCAGGGGGAGGATACGCAGTATTTT; CDR3 protein: CASSSQGEDTQYF
clone size: many; J gene: TRBJ2-2; V gene: TRBV29-1; D gene: -; CDR3 DNA: TGCAGCGTTGAAGATCGGGACACATACACCGGGGAGCTGTTTTTT; CDR3 protein: CSVEDRDTYTGELFF
clone size: few; J gene: TRBJ2-7; V gene: TRBV14; D gene: TRBD2; CDR3 DNA: TGTGCCAGCAGCCAGGCCGGGACTAGCGGACCCTACGAGCAGTACTTC; CDR3 protein: CASSQAGTSGPYEQYF
clone size: few; J gene: TRBJ2-7; V gene: TRBV6-1; D gene: TRBD2; CDR3 DNA: TGTGCCAGCAGTGAAGTGATAGCGGGGGCCTCTAAGGAGCAGTACTTC; CDR3 protein: CASSEVIAGASKEQYF
clone size: -; J gene: TRBJ2-7; V gene: TRBV29-1; D gene: -; CDR3 DNA: TGCAGCGGGGGAACAGGAGACGGTCTCTACGAGCAGTACTTC; CDR3 protein: CSGGTGDGLYEQYF